Below, 23 T cell receptor beta chains from the same sample are listed, as sequenced in a study of blood T cell repertoires in COVID-19. Some clones are missing from TCRdb's copy, which holds only in-frame ones; the method was immunoSEQ multiplex PCR. Among 250,000 to 300,000 clones listed, about nine tenths were seen once. Sequenced: peripheral blood. The origin of the receptors is a woman in her twenties or thirties with COVID-19, enrolled during active disease.

On this clone itself: Compared with germline, one end of the junction differs, possibly owing to a read error. The J gene is TRBJ2-2, the V gene TRBV6-5; perhaps TRBD2 as D (6 bases). CDR1 and CDR2 (germline): MNHEY, SVGAGI. This CDR3 region has 14 residues. This CDR3 is CASRGGVISGLALF. The CDR3 bases are TGTGCCAGCAGGGGGGGTGTAATCTCCGGGTTAGCGCTTTTT.

This chain joins TRBV28 and TRBJ2-3, with D possibly TRBD1 on 5 matching bases. This CDR3 region has 15 residues. Per the germline V gene, CDR1 is MDHEN and CDR2 is SYDVKM. Trimming pared 6 bases from V and 2 bases from J, leaving 15 bases between. CDR3 DNA sequence: TGTGCCAGCAGACTATTGACAGTGAACACAGATACGCAGTATTTT. This encodes CASRLLTVNTDTQYF.

The rearrangement links TRBV13 to TRBJ2-5, with D perhaps TRBD2 (5 bases). From germline, CDR1 is PRHDT and CDR2 FYEKMQ (reference sequence). The CDR3 length is 13 residues. The V and J ends lost 5 bases and 7 bases respectively, with 14 bases between them. CDR3 loop: CASSTRTPGTQYF. DNA of the CDR3: TGTGCCAGCAGCACACGGACTCCGGGGACCCAGTACTTC.

The V call is TRBV20-1, the J call TRBJ2-7; 9 nucleotides agree with TRBD2. The CDR3 sequence is 15 residues long. Germline CDR1 and CDR2: DFQATT and SNEGSKA (reference sequence). Germline trimming cut 3 bases from V and 2 bases from J; bases unmatched to any gene: 8. CDR3 sequence reads: CSASKGVAGAYEQYF. The DNA of the CDR3 is TGCAGTGCTAGTAAGGGGGTAGCGGGAGCCTACGAGCAGTACTTC.

V gene TRBV7-9 combines with J gene TRBJ1-2; possible D gene TRBD1, 6 bases. The V end lost 5 bases, the J end lost 4 bases, and 20 bases lay between the germline ends. The CDR3 extends over 16 amino acids. The germline V gene encodes CDR1 SEHNR and CDR2 FQNEAQ (reference sequence). The CDR3 sequence is CASSLPSTGLAYGYTF. CDR3 in DNA: TGTGCCAGCAGCCTCCCATCCACAGGGTTGGCCTATGGCTACACCTTC.

This clone appeared a single time. The chain joins TRBV29-1 to TRBJ2-7; D may be TRBD2 (5 bases). Trimming left V 4 bases short and J 2 bases short, with 6 bases between. The CDR3 consists of 11 residues. Germline-derived CDR1 and CDR2 are SQVTM and ANQGSEA. DNA of the CDR3: TGCAGCGTTGGGAGGACCTACGAGCAGTACTTC. This gives the protein CSVGRTYEQYF.

The V call is TRBV5-1, the J call TRBJ1-3; D is uncertain. The CDR3 has 13 amino acids. Trimming removed 3 bases at V and 2 bases at J, with 6 bases between. The germline V gene encodes CDR1 SGHRS and CDR2 YFSETQ. CDR3 residues: CASSYSTGNTIYF. In DNA form, the CDR3 reads TGCGCCAGCAGCTACTCGACTGGAAACACCATATATTTT.

This clone has only one observation. The chain links TRBV5-1 to TRBJ2-7; D is ambiguous. The CDR3 consists of 15 residues. Germline CDR1 and CDR2: SGHRS and YFSETQ. V lost 5 bases, J lost 3 bases, and 18 bases lay in between. The DNA of the CDR3 is TGCGCCAGCAGTCTGGCCCCGGGTAAAGTCTACGAGCAGTACTTC. Translation: CASSLAPGKVYEQYF.

This chain links TRBV19 with TRBJ2-2; tentatively, D is TRBD1 (5 bases). The CDR3 extends over 14 amino acids. In germline, CDR1 is LNHDA, CDR2 SQIVND (reference sequence). The germline V and J ends were trimmed by 9 bases and 6 bases, with 17 bases remaining between them. CDR3 in DNA: TGTGCCAGCGTAGGGGTTTATGACCCCGGGGAGCTGTTTTTT. This gives the protein CASVGVYDPGELFF.

V usage is TRBV11-3 and J usage is TRBJ2-3; a weak D match, TRBD1 (7 bases). Trimming pared 4 bases from V and 1 base from J, leaving 12 bases between. This CDR3 has 15 residues. In germline, CDR1 is SGHNT, CDR2 YENEEA. CDR3 residues: CASSSGGRRTDTQYF. CDR3 DNA sequence: TGTGCCAGCAGCTCAGGGGGGAGACGCACAGATACGCAGTATTTT.

This sequence joins TRBV6-5 and TRBJ2-7; a possible D gene is TRBD1 (6 bases). Germline loops: CDR1 MNHEY, CDR2 SVGAGI. The ends were cut back, 6 bases at V and 3 bases at J, with 15 bases in the middle. The CDR3 extends over 14 amino acids. CDR3 coding DNA: TGTGCCAGCAGACATCGGGACACCATCTACGAGCAGTACTTC. Translation gives CASRHRDTIYEQYF.

CDR3 in amino acids: CASKIRTGGEENTEAFF. For the CDR3, the DNA is TGTGCCAGCAAAATCCGGACAGGGGGTGAAGAGAACACTGAAGCTTTCTTT. The V call is TRBV21-1, the J call TRBJ1-1; the table's D call, TRBD1, has no DNA check behind it. TRBV21-1 is flagged as a pseudogene. The CDR3 covers 17 residues.

This chain links TRBV27 with TRBJ1-6; 8 bases are shared with TRBD1. The V segment lost 0 bases and the J segment 6 bases; nucleotides outside the gene matches: 1. Germline assignment: CDR1 MNHEY and CDR2 SMNVEV (reference sequence). CDR3 length: 15 amino acids. The CDR3 nucleotides read TGTGCCAGCAGTTTATCGACAGGGGCTAATTCACCCCTCCACTTT. This gives the protein CASSLSTGANSPLHF.

This chain links TRBV5-6 with TRBJ1-1, with D uncertain. The CDR3 length is 15 residues. Between the trimmed V and J ends, which lost 0 bases and 3 bases, there was a span of 12 bases. Germline V CDR1 and CDR2: SGHDT, YYEEEE. The CDR3: CASSLADVRYTEAFF. The CDR3, as DNA: TGTGCCAGCAGCTTGGCCGACGTGCGGTACACTGAAGCTTTCTTT.

V gene TRBV5-4 combines with J gene TRBJ2-5, with 7 nucleotides matching TRBD2. The V segment lost 3 bases and the J segment 3 bases; nucleotides outside the gene matches: 8. The CDR3 is 15 residues long. Germline V gene sequence: CDR1 SGHNT, CDR2 YYREEE (reference sequence). Written as DNA, the CDR3 is TGTGCCAGCAGCTACCGGGGGGACGGAAAAGAGACCCAGTACTTC. It specifies CASSYRGDGKETQYF.

V and J are TRBV3-1 (or the pseudogene TRBV3-2) and TRBJ1-2, with D tentatively TRBD1 (6 bases). CDR1 is LGHDT and CDR2 is YNNKEL in the germline V gene (reference sequence). The CDR3 covers 13 residues. With 4 bases removed from V and 6 bases from J, the gap between germline ends came to 12 bases. The CDR3, as DNA: TGTGCCAGCAGCCTGGGGGGGCGGGATGGCTACACCTTC. Amino acid sequence: CASSLGGRDGYTF.

The chain is built from TRBV7-9 and TRBJ1-2; TRBD1 matches at 7 bases. CDR3 length equals 16 residues. The trim removed 4 bases at V and 8 bases at J, leaving 16 bases unmatched. The germline V gene encodes CDR1 SEHNR and CDR2 FQNEAQ (reference sequence). CDR3 sequence reads: CASSSQTWRQGFGYTF. In DNA form, the CDR3 reads TGTGCCAGCAGCTCACAGACCTGGCGACAGGGATTCGGCTACACCTTC.

This clone is a singleton in its sample. The gene calls are TRBV6-6 and TRBJ2-2; 11 bases align to TRBD1. Unmatched junction bases numbered 5, after V lost 4 bases and J lost 7 bases. The CDR3 covers 15 residues. CDR1 and CDR2 (germline): MNHNY, SVGAGI (reference sequence). DNA for the CDR3: TGTGCCAGCAGTTTGGGACAGGGGGTGAGCGGGGAGCTGTTTTTT. Residues: CASSLGQGVSGELFF.

This chain links TRBV2 with TRBJ2-3; 11 bases are a match to TRBD2. The CDR3 extends over 16 amino acids. V shed 2 bases and J 6 bases; nucleotides not matched to a gene: 7. Looked up from germline, CDR1 is SNHLY and CDR2 is FYNNEI. CDR3 bases: TGTGCCAGCAGTGAAATCTGGACTAGCGGGCAGGATACGCAGTATTTT. Translated, it gives CASSEIWTSGQDTQYF.

The chain links TRBV6-4 to TRBJ2-1; 7 bases map to TRBD2. Germline CDR1 MRHNA, CDR2 SNTAGT. V lost 4 bases, J lost 6 bases, and 3 bases stayed unmatched. This CDR3 region has 13 residues. CDR3 DNA sequence: TGTGCCAGCAGTGCGGGGGGTGGCAATGAGCAGTTCTTC. Translation: CASSAGGGNEQFF.

This clone was seen a handful of times. CDR3 nucleotides: TGTGCCAGCAGCCCTCTAGGGACAGTATATAATTCACCCCTCCACTTT. It specifies CASSPLGTVYNSPLHF. V gene TRBV11-2 combines with J gene TRBJ1-6, with TRBD1 matching 7 bases. The CDR3 sequence is 16 residues long. CDR1 is SGHAT and CDR2 is FQNNGV in the germline V gene. V was clipped by 5 bases and J by 4 bases; unmatched bases: 8.

This rearrangement joins TRBV19 to TRBJ2-5, with 8 positions matching TRBD1. In germline, CDR1 is LNHDA, CDR2 SQIVND (reference sequence). This CDR3 comprises 14 residues. The junction had 6 bases not matched to a gene; V was cut back by 5 bases and J by 4 bases. This CDR3 is CASSPYGQGETQYF. CDR3 bases: TGTGCCAGTAGTCCATACGGACAGGGAGAGACCCAGTACTTC.

The chain is built from TRBV27 and TRBJ1-1; possible D gene TRBD1, 5 bases. Germline-derived CDR1 and CDR2 are MNHEY and SMNVEV (reference sequence). CDR3 length: 14 residues. The germline V and J ends were trimmed by 4 bases and 4 bases, with 13 bases remaining between them. The CDR3 reads CASSYYQGSTEAFF. Here the CDR3 DNA reads TGTGCCAGCAGTTATTATCAGGGAAGCACTGAAGCTTTCTTT.